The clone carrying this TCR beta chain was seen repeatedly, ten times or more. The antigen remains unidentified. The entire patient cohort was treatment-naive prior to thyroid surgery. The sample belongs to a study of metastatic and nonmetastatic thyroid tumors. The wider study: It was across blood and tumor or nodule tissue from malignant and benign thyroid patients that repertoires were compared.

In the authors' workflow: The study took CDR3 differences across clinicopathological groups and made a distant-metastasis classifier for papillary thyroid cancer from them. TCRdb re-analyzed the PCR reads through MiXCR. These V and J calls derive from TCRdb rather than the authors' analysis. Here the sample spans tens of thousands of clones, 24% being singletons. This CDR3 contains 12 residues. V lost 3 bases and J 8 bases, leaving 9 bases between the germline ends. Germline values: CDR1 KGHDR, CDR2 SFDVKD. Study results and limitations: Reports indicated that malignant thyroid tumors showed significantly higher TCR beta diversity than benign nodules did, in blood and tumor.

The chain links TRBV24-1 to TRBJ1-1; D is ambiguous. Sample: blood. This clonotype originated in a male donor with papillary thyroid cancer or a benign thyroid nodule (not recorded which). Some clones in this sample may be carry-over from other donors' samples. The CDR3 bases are TGTGCCACCAGTGATCAAGGACGGGAAGCTTTCTTT. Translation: CATSDQGREAFF.